The 28 T cell receptor beta chains reported below all come from one sample, sequenced in a study of immune characterization of retroperitoneal liposarcoma. MiXCR was run by TCRdb on the PCR reads, yielding one entry per CDR3 protein. The sample contains some 11,000 distinct CDR3 sequences, under 35% of which appear only once. The sample comprised tumor tissue. The source of these receptors is a male donor with retroperitoneal liposarcoma.

V gene TRBV27 combines with J gene TRBJ1-2; D is undetermined. V was trimmed by 1 base and J by 9 bases, leaving 3 bases between them. The germline gives CDR1 MNHEY, CDR2 SMNVEV (reference sequence). The CDR3 is 10 amino acids. The CDR3, as DNA: TGTGCCAGCAGTTTATGGAGCTACACCTTC. Translation: CASSLWSYTF.

V usage is TRBV6-1 and J usage is TRBJ1-2; D remains ambiguous. The CDR3 is 13 residues long. The germline V and J ends were trimmed by 2 bases and 4 bases, with 8 bases remaining between them. Germline assignment: CDR1 MNHNS and CDR2 SASEGT. CDR3 DNA: TGTGCCAGCAGTGAACAGTATAGCTATGGCTACACCTTC. Its translation: CASSEQYSYGYTF.

This clonotype is deemed medium-sized (0.01 to 0.1%). The CDR3, as DNA: TGTGCCAGCAGCTTAGCTCCCACAGGTACCTACGAGCAGTACTTC. Translation gives CASSLAPTGTYEQYF. The chain uses TRBV7-8 and TRBJ2-5, with a possible D match to TRBD1 (5 bases). Gene TRBJ2-7 matches the end of the DNA better, so the J call may be wrong. Germline V CDR1 and CDR2: SGHVS, FQNEAQ. The CDR3 is made up of 15 amino acids.

This sequence joins TRBV27 and TRBJ2-7; maybe TRBD1 (5 bases). V lost 8 bases, J lost 3 bases, and 11 bases lay in between. The CDR3 contains 12 residues. Germline V lookup: CDR1 MNHEY, CDR2 SMNVEV (reference sequence). CDR3 in amino acids: CASGKTVYEQYF. The CDR3, as DNA: TGTGCCAGCGGAAAGACAGTCTACGAGCAGTACTTC.

This clonotype was recorded once. V and J are TRBV7-6 and TRBJ1-4, with a weak D call TRBD1 (5 bases). This CDR3 has 18 amino acids. Germline-derived CDR1 and CDR2 are SGHVS and FNYEAQ. V gave up 5 bases and J gave up 8 bases, with 27 bases separating them. CDR3 sequence reads: CASSPQPSGIAKGEKLFF. The CDR3 DNA reads as TGTGCCAGCAGCCCTCAACCGTCCGGGATCGCGAAGGGGGAAAAACTGTTTTTT. Complete variable domain (other parts from reference TRBV7-6 and TRBJ1-4): GAGVSQSPRYKVTKRGQDVALRCDPISGHVSLYWYRQALGQGPEFLTYFNYEAQQDKSGLPNDRFSAERPEGSISTLTIQRTEQRDSAMYRCASSPQPSGIAKGEKLFFGSGTQLSVL.

V is TRBV6-1 and J is TRBJ2-5, with TRBD2 as a possible D gene (5 bases). Trimming took off 7 bases at V and 4 bases at J, with 16 bases between the two ends. CDR1 is MNHNS, CDR2 SASEGT, per germline. The CDR3 extends over 14 amino acids. The CDR3 sequence is CASIKGSLGETQYF. CDR3 DNA sequence: TGTGCCAGCATCAAAGGGAGCTTGGGAGAGACCCAGTACTTC.

Turning to this clonotype: Mismatch with germline at one junction end may stem from a read error. The chain is built from TRBV12-3 or TRBV12-4 and TRBJ2-3, with 7 bases fitting TRBD2. The CDR3 spans 14 residues. CDR3 sequence: CASSSVTSTDTQFF. CDR3 bases: TGTGCCAGCAGTTCGGTGACTAGCACAGATACGCAGTTCTTT.

The gene calls are TRBV7-3 and TRBJ2-2; D unclear. Trimming removed 3 bases at V and 0 bases at J, with 8 bases between. This CDR3 comprises 15 residues. Germline V CDR1 and CDR2: SGHTA, FQGTGA. The CDR3 nucleotides are TGTGCCAGCAGCTTGGCGCGGACGAACACCGGGGAGCTGTTTTTT. It codes for CASSLARTNTGELFF.

V gene TRBV6-8 combines with J gene TRBJ2-1, with D unclear. The J call may be in error: the DNA end matches TRBJ2-5 better. Germline CDR1 and CDR2: MNHGY and SAAAGT. The CDR3 is 12 residues long. This chain's CDR3 is CASSQNAETQYF. In nucleotides, the CDR3 is TGTGCCAGCAGTCAGAACGCTGAGACCCAGTACTTC.

By share, this clonotype ranks as medium-sized (0.01 to 0.1%). The chain joins TRBV7-2 to TRBJ2-1; D possibly matches TRBD1 or TRBD2 (5 bases each). TRBJ2-7 explains the end of the DNA better; the J call may be wrong. There are 13 residues in the CDR3. Germline CDR1 is SGHTA and CDR2 is FQGNSA. The CDR3 reads CASSRDGHYEQYF. DNA of the CDR3: TGTGCCAGCAGTCGGGACGGTCACTACGAGCAGTACTTC.

The CDR3 here is CASSLYSSSYNEQFF. DNA for the CDR3: TGTGCCAGCAGCTTGTACAGCAGCTCCTACAATGAGCAGTTCTTC. The V gene is TRBV7-2, the J gene TRBJ2-1; D remains unclear. The germline CDR1 and CDR2 sequences are SGHTA and FQGNSA. This CDR3 is built from 15 residues. V was clipped by 3 bases and J by 0 bases, with 9 bases between them.

This clonotype was recorded a few times. The rearrangement joins TRBV11-3 to TRBJ2-7; TRBD1 matches at 7 bases. The J call is doubtful: the DNA matches TRBJ2-5 better. In germline, CDR1 is SGHNT, CDR2 YENEEA. CDR3 size: 14 residues. The chain's CDR3 is CASSSSTGKETQYF. The CDR3 DNA follows: TGTGCCAGCAGCTCGTCGACAGGGAAGGAGACCCAGTACTTC.

This chain joins TRBV27 and TRBJ2-5; D is unresolved. The end of the DNA fits TRBJ2-1 better, so the J call may be wrong. The CDR3 runs to 14 residues. Germline V gives CDR1 MNHEY, CDR2 SMNVEV (reference sequence). DNA of the CDR3: TGTGCCAGCAGTCCCTCCTCATTATCCTACGAGCAGTTCTTC. Amino acid sequence: CASSPSSLSYEQFF.

With regard to this clonotype: One base away lies a much larger clone, so this may be a sequencing read error. The chain recombines TRBV6-1 with TRBJ2-2; D unresolved. CDR3 length: 12 amino acids. Germline V CDR1 and CDR2: MNHNS, SASEGT. CDR3 DNA sequence: TGTGTCAGCAGTCAAGGGACCGGGGAGCTGTTTTTT. This translates into CVSSQGTGELFF.

Within the sample, this clonotype is medium-sized. V gene TRBV12-3 or TRBV12-4 combines with J gene TRBJ2-1; 7 nucleotides line up with TRBD1. V dropped 3 bases and J dropped 10; count of bases not matched to a gene: 6. The CDR3 loop spans 13 amino acids. In nucleotides, the CDR3 is TGTGCCAGCAGTTTCCGACAGGGAAGCGAGCAGTTCTTC. It specifies CASSFRQGSEQFF.

The V and J genes are TRBV4-1 and TRBJ2-1; no firm D call. V was pared by 1 base and J by 5 bases, with 15 bases between. The CDR3 has 16 amino acids. CDR1 MGHRA and CDR2 YSYEKL come from the germline V gene. CDR3 sequence reads: CASSQAVVRSHNEQFF. CDR3 DNA: TGCGCCAGCAGCCAAGCCGTCGTTCGTTCCCACAATGAGCAGTTCTTC.

The chain uses TRBV7-6 and TRBJ2-1, with TRBD2 identical over 10 bases. The J call may be incorrect, as the DNA end agrees better with TRBJ2-5. The CDR3 spans 16 residues. CDR1 SGHVS and CDR2 FNYEAQ come from the germline V gene. The CDR3 loop is CASSLGSGRRQETQYF. For the CDR3, the DNA is TGTGCCAGCAGCTTGGGTAGCGGGAGGCGCCAAGAGACCCAGTACTTC.

This chain uses TRBV28 with TRBJ2-1; 11 bases are a match to TRBD1. Germline values: CDR1 MDHEN, CDR2 SYDVKM. V shed 6 bases, J shed 10 bases, and the junction held 11 bases outside the gene matches. The CDR3 is 15 residues long. CDR3 sequence (DNA): TGTGCCAGCAGGGGAGGGGGACAGGGGGTAGGAGAGCAGTTCTTC. Translating it yields CASRGGGQGVGEQFF.

Comments on this clonotype: One junction end disagrees with the germline gene, perhaps due to a read error. The chain combines TRBV6-2 or TRBV6-3 with TRBJ2-5, with D perhaps matching TRBD1 (5 bases). The CDR3 is 13 amino acids. In germline, CDR1 is MNHEY, CDR2 SVGEGT. The CDR3: CASTFDRHSEQLF. The DNA of the CDR3 is TGTGCCAGCACCTTTGACAGACATTCCGAGCAGTTGTTC.

This clonotype was seen more than once but under ten times. The rearrangement links TRBV11-1 to TRBJ2-4, with D possibly being TRBD1 (6 bases). In germline, CDR1 is SGHAT, CDR2 FQDESV (reference sequence). The CDR3 is 14 amino acids. V was clipped by 2 bases and J by 13 bases, with 18 bases between them. The CDR3: CASSLFWGRGEQYF. CDR3 nucleotide sequence: TGTGCCAGCAGCTTATTTTGGGGGCGAGGTGAGCAGTACTTC.

This clonotype was seen only a few times. This rearrangement joins TRBV10-3 to TRBJ2-5; D unclear. Germline CDR1 reads ENHRY; CDR2 reads SYGVKD. CDR3 length: 12 residues. Trimming took 8 bases from V and 0 from J, leaving 7 bases between them. Here the CDR3 reads CAIASNQETQYF. CDR3 in DNA: TGTGCCATCGCCTCGAACCAAGAGACCCAGTACTTC.

This chain joins TRBV6-1 and TRBJ2-1, with 10 bases that match TRBD1. CDR1 is MNHNS, CDR2 SASEGT, per germline. The CDR3 has 14 residues. V shed 5 bases and J 10 bases; nucleotides not matched to a gene: 8. CDR3: CASSLTGGDYEQFF. Written as DNA, the CDR3 is TGTGCCAGCAGTTTGACAGGGGGCGACTACGAGCAGTTCTTC.

At least ten counts were recorded for this clonotype. DNA for the CDR3: TGTGCCAGCAGTGAAGAGCGGGATTCCTACAATGAGCAGTACTTC. This sequence encodes CASSEERDSYNEQYF. The chain carries TRBV6-1 and TRBJ2-1; 7 bases map to TRBD2. The J call is uncertain, as TRBJ2-7 better fits the DNA end. This CDR3 has 15 amino acids. Looked up from germline, CDR1 is MNHNS and CDR2 is SASEGT.

This clonotype is categorized as medium-sized (0.01 to 0.1%). V and J are TRBV7-2 and TRBJ2-1; TRBD2 matches 7 bases. This CDR3 has 14 amino acids. CDR1 SGHTA and CDR2 FQGNSA come from the germline V gene. Germline trimming cut 1 base from V and 13 bases from J; bases unmatched to any gene: 10. CDR3 nucleotides: TGTGCCAGCAGCTTAGAGGATTGGCGGGGGACCCAGTTCTTC. It is translated as CASSLEDWRGTQFF.

This clonotype is labeled medium-sized. V and J are TRBV7-3 and TRBJ2-1; perhaps TRBD1 as D (5 bases). Per the germline V gene, CDR1 is SGHTA and CDR2 is FQGTGA. V dropped 1 base and J dropped 8 bases, with 9 bases sitting between them. The CDR3 totals 13 residues. This chain's CDR3 is CASSLIGADEQFF. The CDR3, as DNA: TGTGCCAGCAGCTTAATAGGGGCCGATGAGCAGTTCTTC.

J is TRBJ2-5 and V is TRBV7-6; D might be TRBD1 (5 bases). The CDR3 has 14 residues. Germline CDR1 SGHVS, CDR2 FNYEAQ. The V and J ends lost 3 bases and 5 bases respectively, with 13 bases between them. CDR3 DNA: TGTGCCAGCAGCTTTTCAGGGTTTGGGGAGACCCAGTACTTC. Translating gives CASSFSGFGETQYF. The full variable domain, rest sourced from reference TRBV7-6 and TRBJ2-5, is GAGVSQSPRYKVTKRGQDVALRCDPISGHVSLYWYRQALGQGPEFLTYFNYEAQQDKSGLPNDRFSAERPEGSISTLTIQRTEQRDSAMYRCASSFSGFGETQYFGPGTRLLVL.

This clonotype showed up just a few times. This sequence joins TRBV12-3 or TRBV12-4 and TRBJ2-2; maybe TRBD1 (5 bases). The CDR3 covers 16 residues. Trimming took 0 bases from V and 6 from J, leaving 14 bases between them. CDR3 residues: CASSLAFFRAPGELFF. Written as DNA, the CDR3 is TGTGCCAGCAGTTTAGCGTTCTTCAGGGCTCCCGGGGAGCTGTTTTTT.

In this sample, this clonotype is medium-sized. The chain recombines TRBV6-1 with TRBJ2-1, with D possibly called TRBD1 or TRBD2 (5 bases each). Trimming cost V 1 base and J 10 bases, with 20 bases left between them. The CDR3 consists of 16 residues. CDR1 MNHNS and CDR2 SASEGT come from the germline V gene. CDR3 residues: CASSEEGPGSSYEQFF. In DNA form, the CDR3 reads TGTGCCAGCAGTGAAGAGGGGCCAGGGAGCTCCTACGAGCAGTTCTTC.